One sample yielded the 14 T cell receptor beta chains listed below, sequenced in a study of identical twins. TCRdb redid the calling of the 5' RACE reads with MiXCR, one entry per CDR3 protein. The sample consists of about 530,000 distinct CDR3 sequences, approximately 20% of them appearing once. These same records also appear under a second study, on yellow fever vaccine responses in identical twins.

Source material: CD4+ T cells sorted from blood. The receptors were gathered from a woman aged 18-30 years in good health.

The rearrangement links TRBV3-1 to TRBJ1-2; D remains unclear. CDR3 length equals 13 residues. The V gene's germline CDR1 is LGHDT and CDR2 YNNKEL (reference sequence). Trimming shortened V by 3 bases and J by 2 bases, and 7 bases separated the two germline ends. The CDR3 reads CASSQAVNYGYTF. The CDR3 DNA reads as TGTGCCAGCAGCCAGGCAGTAAACTATGGCTACACCTTC.

This chain joins TRBV7-3 and TRBJ2-2; D gene uncertain. The V gene's germline CDR1 is SGHTA and CDR2 FQGTGA. The CDR3 loop spans 14 amino acids. V was clipped by 5 bases and J by 5 bases, with 12 bases between them. DNA of the CDR3: TGTGCCAGCAGCCCCTGGGTCCAGACCGGGGAGCTGTTTTTT. Protein: CASSPWVQTGELFF.

This clonotype was detected ten times or more. The chain combines TRBV5-1 with TRBJ1-2; TRBD1 might be the D (5 bases). The germline V gene has CDR1 SGHRS and CDR2 YFSETQ. The ends were cut back, 1 base at V and 8 bases at J, with 15 bases in the middle. This CDR3 contains 14 residues. CDR3: CASSLRSDEGGYTF. In DNA form, the CDR3 reads TGCGCCAGCAGCTTGCGATCGGACGAGGGGGGCTACACCTTC.

The J gene is TRBJ1-2, the V gene TRBV28, with a weak D call TRBD1 (5 bases). Trimming took 3 bases from V and 2 from J, leaving 13 bases between them. CDR1 is MDHEN, CDR2 SYDVKM, per germline. The CDR3 totals 15 residues. The CDR3 is CASSFASGLNYGYTF. The CDR3 region has the DNA TGTGCCAGCAGTTTCGCGTCAGGGTTGAACTATGGCTACACCTTC.

The chain's CDR3 is CASSSNGLAGWVNEQFF. Written as DNA, the CDR3 is TGTGCCAGCAGTTCTAATGGACTAGCGGGATGGGTAAATGAGCAGTTCTTC. This chain joins TRBV28 and TRBJ2-1; 12 bases line up with TRBD2. The germline gives CDR1 MDHEN, CDR2 SYDVKM. Trimming cost V 4 bases and J 7 bases; bases outside gene matches: 11. The CDR3 runs to 17 residues.

The chain is built from TRBV4-1 and TRBJ2-2; D gene ambiguous. The ends were cut back, 0 bases at V and 7 bases at J, with 6 bases in the middle. CDR1 is MGHRA and CDR2 is YSYEKL in the germline V gene. There are 13 residues in the CDR3. The CDR3 is CASSQEVVGELFF. DNA of the CDR3: TGCGCCAGCAGCCAAGAGGTGGTCGGGGAGCTGTTTTTT.

V is TRBV28 and J is TRBJ2-2; TRBD1 agrees at 7 bases. V trimming: 5 bases; J trimming: 7 bases; junction bases outside the gene matches: 10. The V gene's germline CDR1 is MDHEN and CDR2 SYDVKM. This CDR3 has 15 residues. The CDR3 nucleotides are TGTGCCAGCAGTCACCGACAGGGTTGGGTCGGGGAGCTGTTTTTT. As protein: CASSHRQGWVGELFF.

This clonotype was counted at least ten times. CDR3 nucleotides: TGTGCCAGCAGCCAAGATCTTTTAGCCTCTGGGGCCAACGTCCTGACTTTC. Translated, it gives CASSQDLLASGANVLTF. The chain recombines TRBV4-2 with TRBJ2-6; D gene uncertain. V was clipped by 0 bases and J by 0 bases, with 9 bases between them. CDR3 size: 17 residues. From germline, CDR1 is LGHNA and CDR2 YNFKEQ.

Written as DNA, the CDR3 is TGTGCCAGCAGCTTAGGGGCAGGGGGTTCGAACACCGGGGAGCTGTTTTTT. The encoded protein is CASSLGAGGSNTGELFF. This chain connects TRBV11-2 to TRBJ2-2; 7 bases agree with TRBD1. The V segment lost 1 base and the J segment 0 bases; nucleotides outside the gene matches: 5. CDR3 length: 17 residues. Germline CDR1 and CDR2: SGHAT and FQNNGV.

The chain joins TRBV14 to TRBJ2-2; D remains ambiguous. This CDR3 spans 13 amino acids. In germline, CDR1 is SGHDN, CDR2 FVKESK. V gave up 2 bases and J gave up 3 bases, with 4 bases separating them. Here the CDR3 DNA reads TGTGCCAGCAGCCAACAGTACACCGGGGAGCTGTTTTTT. It codes for CASSQQYTGELFF.

This chain uses TRBV15 with TRBJ1-1, with 9 positions matching TRBD1. V lost 4 bases, J lost 4 bases, and 7 bases stayed unmatched. The germline CDR1 and CDR2 sequences are LNHNV and YYDKDF (reference sequence). There are 15 residues in the CDR3. The CDR3 nucleotides are TGTGCCACCAGCACCACAGGGGGCCCGAGCACTGAAGCTTTCTTT. The encoded protein is CATSTTGGPSTEAFF.

This clonotype showed up just a few times. The V gene is TRBV5-1, the J gene TRBJ1-6, with D possibly being TRBD1 (5 bases). The CDR3 is 16 amino acids. The V gene lost 0 bases and the J gene lost 10 bases, with 17 bases spanning the gap. Germline values: CDR1 SGHRS, CDR2 YFSETQ. The DNA for the CDR3 is TGCGCCAGCAGCTTGGTGGGTGGAGGGGTAGGATCACCCCTCCACTTT. This translates into CASSLVGGGVGSPLHF.

This clonotype was counted at least ten times. J is TRBJ1-1 and V is TRBV18; D possibly corresponds to TRBD1 (6 bases). V lost 8 bases and J 1 base, leaving 11 bases between the germline ends. This CDR3 is 13 amino acids long. Per germline, CDR1 KGHSH and CDR2 LQKENI. CDR3 sequence reads: CASSGGGNTEAFF. CDR3 nucleotides: TGTGCCAGCAGTGGGGGCGGGAACACTGAAGCTTTCTTT.

The V and J genes are TRBV7-8 and TRBJ2-7; D is unclear. CDR1 is SGHVS and CDR2 is FQNEAQ in the germline V gene. The length of the CDR3 is 12 residues. Deletions cut 7 bases from V and 7 bases from J, with 14 bases between. CDR3 DNA: TGTGCCAGCACCTCTATAATGGAGGAGCAGTACTTC. This sequence encodes CASTSIMEEQYF.